Given below is one T cell receptor beta chain in context. The sample is drawn from a study of T cell responses to AZD1222 COVID-19 vaccine. This table comes from immunoSEQ multiplex PCR, and its TCRdb copy is limited to in-frame clones, with some not included. The sample yields over 100,000 clones, 86% seen once. Trimming stripped 1 base from V and 0 bases from J, with 9 bases between. The CDR3 sequence is 15 residues long. CDR1 and CDR2 (germline): MDHEN, SYDVKM. The sequence derives from an adult in good health. The chain couples TRBV28 to TRBJ1-2; no reliable D call. The sample was peripheral blood, taken on day 0 of AZD1222 vaccination. The CDR3 loop is CASSLYSDANYGYTF. CDR3 DNA: TGTGCCAGCAGTTTATATTCGGACGCTAACTATGGCTACACCTTC.